The following is a TCR beta chain sequence with its context. Its antigen remains unidentified. Nothing much larger sits one base from this clone, and base qualities are not available. The collaborating institutions used their own protocols to collect whole blood in K2EDTA tubes. Collaborator samples were shipped for TCRbeta analysis as frozen whole blood, isolated PBMCs, or DNA extracted from either sample type. This sample is drawn from a study of blood T cell repertoires in COVID-19 (TCRdb year 2020). Some background on the complete study: The collaborator samples originated in the United States, Italy and Spain and spanned the acute and convalescent phases of COVID-19. The prospective study material was composed of cDNA or gDNA derived from T cells, B-cell-depleted T cells, or PBMCs. Deeply sampled blood TCRbeta repertoires from subjects exposed to, actively infected with, or recovered from COVID-19 were included in the dataset. The repertoires were released in a freely available public database meant as a resource for research on the immune response to SARS-CoV-2. The samples were drawn from the first 160 participants of the ongoing ImmuneRACE study and from 1,200 or so subjects provided by 6 global collaborators. The sample metadata nearly always contained a de-identified subject ID, COVID-19 status, age in years and sex. Where available, HLA class I and class II types were obtained from metadata supplied by the sample provider rather than from assay-based typing.

Overall study outcomes, separate from this receptor: The amount of clinical and demographic metadata varied by source and participant and was provided uncurated.

TCRbeta CDR3 regions were amplified from genomic DNA using the immunoSEQ Assay, a bias-controlled multiplex PCR. The source study handled its data this way. Within the assay, amplification of reference gene primers was used to estimate how many nucleated cells each sample contained. Sequence reads were collapsed and filtered to measure the absolute abundance of every unique TCRbeta CDR3 rearrangement. For each sample, productive Simpson clonality was calculated by taking the square root of Simpson's diversity index across productive rearrangements. TCRdb obtained this table from immuneACCESS and retained in-frame rearrangements with V and J assigned. These tables miss some clones; where compared with another copy, unresolved V genes account for less than half of the shortfall, and the remainder is unexplained. V, J and clone size were drawn from that table, and D and trimming were deduced from the DNA. Counted in this sample were some 270,000 clones; 80% to 90% of them appeared once. The ten largest account for approximately 10% of the sample.

The CDR3 covers 15 residues, taking in both the cysteine and the phenylalanine. The only DNA kept is the CDR3, 45 bases in frame from the first base. Unmatched junction bases come to 7, with V trimmed by 3 bases and J by 0 bases. The germline V gene (reference sequence) yields GTSNPN for CDR1 and SVGIG for CDR2. Sequenced material: peripheral blood. The chain joins TRBV30 to TRBJ2-7; 8 central bases correspond to TRBD1. This TCR came from a woman in her 70s with acute or convalescent COVID-19. The CDR3 in this case is CAWRDRTGNSYEQYF. The DNA reads TGTGCCTGGAGGGACCGGACAGGGAACTCCTACGAGCAGTACTTC.